Each of the 6 T cell receptor beta chains below was sequenced from the same sample in a study of blood T cell repertoires in COVID-19. TCRdb's copy holds only in-frame clones and misses some; the assay was immunoSEQ multiplex PCR. The table records 350,000 to 400,000 clones, 90% to 95% of them present only once. Sequencing used PBMCs or T cells enriched from blood (not recorded which). These TCRs come from a woman in her forties who had been exposed to COVID-19.

V and J are TRBV7-9 and TRBJ2-3, with D possibly being TRBD1 (5 bases). The CDR3 extends over 14 amino acids. Trimming removed 5 bases from V and 6 bases from J, with 15 bases in between. Germline V gene data show CDR1 as SEHNR and CDR2 as FQNEAQ (reference sequence). The chain's CDR3 is CASSPRGPGDTQYF. The CDR3 nucleotides are TGTGCCAGCAGCCCTAGGGGCCCGGGTGATACGCAGTATTTT.

V usage is TRBV2 and J usage is TRBJ2-7; 11 nucleotides line up with TRBD1. V was clipped by 5 bases and J by 1 base; unmatched bases: 4. This CDR3 has 15 residues. CDR1 and CDR2 from the germline V gene are SNHLY and FYNNEI. The CDR3 DNA reads TGTGCCAGCAGTCAAGGGACAGGGGGATCCTACGAGCAGTACTTC. It translates to CASSQGTGGSYEQYF.

The rearrangement uses TRBV7-9 and TRBJ1-3, with 7 bases aligning to TRBD1. CDR1 is SEHNR and CDR2 is FQNEAQ in the germline V gene (reference sequence). With V trimmed by 2 bases and J by 3 bases, 4 bases remained unmatched. This CDR3 is 15 amino acids long. The DNA of the CDR3 is TGTGCCAGCAGCTTACCCGACAGGGTTGGAAACACCATATATTTT. It codes for CASSLPDRVGNTIYF.

The chain couples TRBV24-1 to TRBJ1-2; 10 bases match TRBD1. Germline V gene sequence: CDR1 KGHDR, CDR2 SFDVKD. The ends lost 3 bases at V and 4 bases at J; junction bases unmatched: 4. The CDR3 contains 15 residues. CDR3 loop: CATSDDRGQGYGYTF. Written as DNA, the CDR3 is TGTGCCACCAGTGATGACAGGGGGCAAGGCTATGGCTACACCTTC.

This chain joins TRBV3-1 (or the pseudogene TRBV3-2) and TRBJ2-7; 9 bases agree with TRBD1. The V and J ends lost 1 base and 4 bases, in that order; junction bases with no gene match: 5. Germline CDR1 reads LGHDT; CDR2 reads YNNKEL (reference sequence). The CDR3 is 15 amino acids. This CDR3 reads CASSQGWDRVYEQYF. CDR3 DNA sequence: TGTGCCAGCAGCCAAGGGTGGGACAGGGTTTACGAGCAGTACTTC.

V usage is TRBV5-4 and J usage is TRBJ2-1; D may be TRBD2 (7 bases). Germline-derived CDR1 and CDR2 are SGHNT and YYREEE (reference sequence). V lost 5 bases, J lost 7 bases, and 19 bases lay in between. The CDR3 spans 15 residues. CDR3 sequence reads: CASRTRLGGQNEQFF. In DNA, the CDR3 is TGTGCCAGCAGGACCCGGTTGGGGGGGCAGAATGAGCAGTTCTTC.